This T cell receptor beta chain was recorded in a study of identical twins. Study-wide points: The conclusions drew on cross-sectional statistical analysis instead of tracking the same donors. Partly confounded zero-insertion analyses could result from invariant MAIT and iNKT cells.

CDR3 length: 10 amino acids. CDR1 is DFQATT, CDR2 SNEGSKA, per germline (reference sequence). Trimming removed 3 bases from V and 6 bases from J, with 5 bases in between. A single record per CDR3 protein comes from TCRdb applying MiXCR to the 5' RACE reads. The sample includes 1.5 million to 2 million distinct CDR3 sequences, less than 40% seen only once; the top ten take more than 0.25%. This clonotype has only a few counts. Its antigen is currently unknown. Sequencing used cord blood. The receptor comes from a newborn girl in good health. This rearrangement joins TRBV20-1 to TRBJ1-1; no clear D. CDR3 sequence reads: CSASMAEAFF. DNA for the CDR3: TGCAGTGCTAGTATGGCTGAAGCTTTCTTT.